This T cell receptor beta chain comes out of a study of blood T cell repertoires in COVID-19. Assay used: immunoSEQ multiplex PCR; TCRdb lists only in-frame clones, some missing. The repertoire includes 100,000 to 150,000 clones, around nine tenths of them detected once, and 10% to 12% sits in the top ten. This clone showed up just a few times. Germline CDR1 SGDLS, CDR2 YYNGEE. This CDR3 region has 14 residues. Trimming left V 0 bases short and J 1 base short, with 7 bases between. The TCR was taken from a woman in her 70s with COVID-19, enrolled during active disease. Sequencing used peripheral blood. This chain joins TRBV9 and TRBJ2-5; unclear D gene. CDR3 DNA: TGTGCCAGCAGCGTAGGACTCCTCCAAGAGACCCAGTACTTC. Its translation is CASSVGLLQETQYF.